This note documents a single T cell receptor (beta chain) sequence. As processed by the authors: Nucleated cell number was recorded as an estimate derived from reference gene primer amplification. The assay was immunoSEQ multiplex PCR, and TCRdb's table has in-frame clones only and misses some. The DNA was the basis for D and trimming; V, J and clone size are from that table. The data hold tens of thousands of clones, with roughly 85% observed a single time. The data are from a study of blood T cell repertoires in COVID-19. Across the study: The United States, Italy and Spain provided the acute and convalescent COVID-19 samples. PBMCs, B-cell-depleted T cells, or T cells were the source of the cDNA or gDNA that made up the material.

From germline, CDR1 is SGHVS and CDR2 FQNEAQ. This CDR3 is built from 14 residues. V gave up 4 bases and J gave up 10 bases, with 14 bases separating them. Specimen: peripheral blood. The TCR sequence derives from a human donor in a cohort sampled during active COVID-19. The chain uses TRBV7-8 and TRBJ1-6; D is perhaps TRBD1 (6 bases). The CDR3: CASSSTGGGSPLHF. CDR3 coding DNA: TGTGCCAGCAGCTCGACAGGTGGTGGATCACCCCTCCACTTT.